The 12 T cell receptor beta chains given below trace back to one sample, sequenced in a study of blood T cell repertoires in COVID-19. TCRdb's table, derived via immunoSEQ multiplex PCR, lists solely in-frame clones and lacks some. Of around 250,000 clones in the sample, roughly four fifths were seen once. Sequenced input: peripheral blood. The receptors derive from a woman aged 18-29 years with acute or convalescent COVID-19.

The chain uses TRBV7-2 and TRBJ1-3; D uncertain. The CDR3 covers 14 residues. Trimming left V 2 bases short and J 4 bases short, with 9 bases between. Germline CDR1 and CDR2: SGHTA and FQGNSA. As DNA, the CDR3 is TGTGCCAGCAGCTTATCCCGCGGGGGAAACACCATATATTTT. Protein: CASSLSRGGNTIYF.

This clone occurred a few times. The V gene is TRBV19, the J gene TRBJ2-5, with TRBD2 identical over 8 bases. CDR1 and CDR2 from the germline V gene are LNHDA and SQIVND (reference sequence). The CDR3 contains 15 residues. V was pared by 6 bases and J by 4 bases, with 10 bases of the junction left unmatched. The CDR3 is CASSPGGGGGETQYF. As DNA, the CDR3 is TGTGCCAGTAGCCCCGGGGGGGGCGGAGGAGAGACCCAGTACTTC. Supplemented by reference TRBV19 and TRBJ2-5, the full variable domain reads DGGITQSPKYLFRKEGQNVTLSCEQNLNHDAMYWYRQDPGQGLRLIYYSQIVNDFQKGDIAEGYSVSREKKESFPLTVTSAQKNPTAFYLCASSPGGGGGETQYFGPGTRLLVL.

The chain couples TRBV6-2 or TRBV6-3 to TRBJ2-5; 7 bases match TRBD2. This CDR3 spans 14 amino acids. Germline assignment: CDR1 MNHEY and CDR2 SVGEGT. V gave up 6 bases and J gave up 10 bases; unmatched junction bases: 14. The CDR3 DNA reads TGTGCCAGCAGCCGGGGAGGGTCCCGGTTGGACCAGTACTTC. As protein: CASSRGGSRLDQYF.

The genes are TRBV23-1 and TRBJ1-1, with D possibly matching TRBD1 (6 bases). TRBV23-1 belongs to the ORF category, with a function that is uncertain. V was shortened by 2 bases and J by 2 bases, with 12 bases between the two germline ends. CDR3 size: 15 residues. The CDR3 spells CASSQPRDTNTEAFF. The CDR3 coding sequence is TGCGCCAGCAGTCAACCCCGGGACACTAACACTGAAGCTTTCTTT.

The CDR3 bases are TGTGCCAGCTCATTCGGGACAGATGGAAACACCATATATTTT. This encodes CASSFGTDGNTIYF. V is TRBV18 and J is TRBJ1-3; 7 positions match TRBD1. V lost 5 bases and J lost 3; bases outside the gene matches: 4. The germline CDR1 and CDR2 sequences are KGHSH and LQKENI. CDR3 size: 14 residues.

V and J are TRBV9 and TRBJ2-5; TRBD2 matches 9 bases. The CDR3 spans 15 residues. Germline V gene sequence: CDR1 SGDLS, CDR2 YYNGEE. The V segment lost 4 bases and the J segment 5 bases; nucleotides outside the gene matches: 9. The CDR3 bases are TGTGCCAGCAGCCCACCTCAAAGCGGGGGGGAGACCCAGTACTTC. This sequence encodes CASSPPQSGGETQYF.

The genes are TRBV3-1 (or the pseudogene TRBV3-2) and TRBJ2-1; possibly TRBD1 for D (5 bases). Germline CDR1 LGHDT, CDR2 YNNKEL (reference sequence). This CDR3 has 14 residues. V lost 0 bases to trimming and J lost 6 bases, with 9 bases between them. The CDR3 nucleotides are TGTGCCAGCAGCCAAGAAGGGGCCCGCAATGAGCAGTTCTTC. Its protein is CASSQEGARNEQFF.

The V gene is TRBV14, the J gene TRBJ2-6; no clear D. CDR1 SGHDN and CDR2 FVKESK come from the germline V gene. The V gene lost 6 bases and the J gene lost 0 bases, with 6 bases spanning the gap. The length of the CDR3 is 14 residues. CDR3 in DNA: TGTGCCAGCAGGAAGAGCTCTGGGGCCAACGTCCTGACTTTC. Its protein is CASRKSSGANVLTF.

Only one count was recorded for this clone. The junction does not match germline at one end; this may be a read error. The chain recombines TRBV3-1 (or the pseudogene TRBV3-2) with TRBJ2-7, with 7 bases aligning to TRBD1. The CDR3 loop spans 14 amino acids. The germline V gene encodes CDR1 LGHDT and CDR2 YNNKEL (reference sequence). This CDR3 is CASSPWGQSFEQYF. The CDR3 region has the DNA TGTGCCAGCAGCCCGTGGGGACAGTCCTTCGAGCAGTACTTC.

The rearrangement uses TRBV25-1 and TRBJ2-1; no reliable D call. The CDR3 extends over 15 amino acids. The V gene's germline CDR1 is MGHDK and CDR2 SYGVNS. The V end was cut by 4 bases, the J end by 3 bases, with 13 bases between. CDR3 amino acids: CASSALSSIYNEQFF. The CDR3 bases are TGTGCCAGCAGTGCCCTATCGAGCATCTACAATGAGCAGTTCTTC.

The CDR3 region is CASSPDGTGTGYNEQFF. For the CDR3, the DNA is TGTGCCAGCAGTCCGGACGGAACCGGGACAGGGTACAATGAGCAGTTCTTC. This chain links TRBV28 with TRBJ2-1; 9 positions agree with TRBD1. CDR1 is MDHEN and CDR2 is SYDVKM in the germline V gene. V shed 5 bases and J 4 bases; nucleotides not matched to a gene: 12. The CDR3 is made up of 17 amino acids.

The chain combines TRBV3-1 (or the pseudogene TRBV3-2) with TRBJ1-6; D not certain. V lost 4 bases and J lost 8, with 6 bases in between. The CDR3 covers 12 residues. Germline V gene sequence: CDR1 LGHDT, CDR2 YNNKEL (reference sequence). This chain's CDR3 is CASSRGDSPLHF. The CDR3 DNA follows: TGTGCCAGCAGCCGAGGAGATTCACCCCTCCACTTT.